This paragraph reports one TCR beta chain. The CDR3 covers 14 residues. From germline, CDR1 is MDHEN and CDR2 SYDVKM. With 6 bases removed from V and 1 base from J, the gap between germline ends came to 12 bases. The sample comes from a study of OX40 agonist ivuxolimab in advanced cancers. TCRdb's table, derived via immunoSEQ multiplex PCR, lists solely in-frame clones and lacks some. Altogether under 90,000 clones are present, roughly 87% being singletons, with the ten largest covering less than 2%. Source: CD4+ or CD8+ T cells sorted from blood, taken in a trial of the OX40 agonist ivuxolimab. The V call is TRBV28, the J call TRBJ1-1, with D tentatively TRBD1 (6 bases). The TCR originated in an adult with an advanced solid tumor such as melanoma, head and neck, liver or kidney cancer. The CDR3, as DNA: TGTGCCAGCAGCGAACAGGGAAAGAACACTGAAGCTTTCTTT. Amino acid sequence: CASSEQGKNTEAFF.